The clone carrying this TCR beta chain was observed a single time. Here immunoSEQ multiplex PCR was the method, and the copy in TCRdb shows in-frame clones only, minus some. This sample carries 48,000 or so clones, around 94% of them seen once, and the ten largest clones take more than 0.45%. This entry belongs to a study of T cell changes during pregnancy in multiple sclerosis. V shed 7 bases, J shed 4 bases, and the junction held 2 bases outside the gene matches. Germline V CDR1 and CDR2: SNHLY, FYNNEI. The CDR3 consists of 15 residues. This clonotype was sampled from a female donor with multiple sclerosis, enrolled in a pregnancy study. The sequenced sample was CD4+ T cells from peripheral blood mononuclear cells, obtained in the first trimester of pregnancy. This rearrangement joins TRBV2 to TRBJ2-1; 15 bases agree with TRBD2. CDR3 sequence reads: CASNGLAGGYNEQFF. CDR3 coding DNA: TGTGCCAGCAATGGACTAGCGGGGGGGTACAATGAGCAGTTCTTC. Complete variable domain (other parts from reference TRBV2 and TRBJ2-1): EPEVTQTPSHQVTQMGQEVILRCVPISNHLYFYWYRQILGQKVEFLVSFYNNEISEKSEIFDDQFSVERPDGSNFTLKIRSTKLEDSAMYFCASNGLAGGYNEQFFGPGTRLTVL.